These 9 T cell receptor beta chains originate from one sample sequenced in a study of blood T cells in healthy people across ages. Alongside a J-beta primer mix, a sample-barcoded 5' primer served in a second PCR lasting about 7 to 12 cycles. TCRdb reprocessed the 5' RACE reads with MiXCR, giving one entry per CDR3 protein. The table shows approximately 1.5 million distinct CDR3 sequences, with 35% to 45% occurring only once. Sequencing input: blood. The receptor source for this set is a woman between 18 and 29 years old in good health.

The genes are TRBV28 and TRBJ1-2; 8 bases line up with TRBD1. Looked up from germline, CDR1 is MDHEN and CDR2 is SYDVKM. The CDR3 consists of 16 residues. The ends lost 3 bases at V and 2 bases at J; junction bases unmatched: 8. CDR3 in DNA: TGTGCCAGCAGTTTTGCGGACAGGGCCACCAACTATGGCTACACCTTC. As protein: CASSFADRATNYGYTF.

This sequence joins TRBV7-2 and TRBJ1-2; D remains ambiguous. CDR3 length equals 13 residues. The germline V and J ends were trimmed by 8 bases and 2 bases, with 12 bases remaining between them. CDR1 SGHTA and CDR2 FQGNSA come from the germline V gene. CDR3 in DNA: TGTGCCAGCGGCGCCTACTTCAACTATGGCTACACCTTC. Its protein product is CASGAYFNYGYTF.

The chain links TRBV6-2 or TRBV6-3 to TRBJ1-1, with D perhaps matching TRBD1 (6 bases). Germline V gene sequence: CDR1 MNHEY, CDR2 SVGEGT. The CDR3 contains 14 residues. Trimming cost V 7 bases and J 2 bases, with 14 bases left between them. The CDR3, as DNA: TGTGCCAGCATGGAAGGGGGTCGAAACACTGAAGCTTTCTTT. Protein sequence: CASMEGGRNTEAFF.

This clonotype appeared a few times. V is TRBV20-1 and J is TRBJ2-7, with 7 bases that match TRBD1. The CDR3 has 16 residues. The V and J ends lost 2 bases and 2 bases, in that order; junction bases with no gene match: 12. Germline assignment: CDR1 DFQATT and CDR2 SNEGSKA (reference sequence). CDR3 sequence (DNA): TGCAGTGCTAGAAATTGGAAAAGACAGGGTCCCTACGAGCAGTACTTC. It yields the protein CSARNWKRQGPYEQYF.

This clonotype has at least ten counts. The chain recombines TRBV6-6 with TRBJ1-2, with D tentatively TRBD1 (6 bases). The germline gives CDR1 MNHNY, CDR2 SVGAGI (reference sequence). The CDR3 has 13 residues. V was trimmed by 2 bases and J by 7 bases, leaving 11 bases between them. The CDR3 sequence: CASSYTQGSGYTF. The DNA for the CDR3 is TGTGCCAGCAGTTACACCCAGGGGTCTGGCTACACCTTC.

The chain has TRBV5-1 and TRBJ2-7; TRBD2 agrees at 7 bases. The germline CDR1 and CDR2 sequences are SGHRS and YFSETQ. This CDR3 comprises 15 residues. Trimming at V came to 4 bases and at J to 7 bases, leaving 14 bases not matched to a gene. CDR3 nucleotides: TGCGCCAGCAGCCAGAAGGGACTACTTAACAATGAGCAGTACTTC. Translating it yields CASSQKGLLNNEQYF.

This rearrangement joins TRBV10-3 to TRBJ1-2, with TRBD1 matching 9 bases. V shed 6 bases, J shed 6 bases, and the junction held 5 bases outside the gene matches. Per the germline V gene, CDR1 is ENHRY and CDR2 is SYGVKD. The CDR3 extends over 13 amino acids. The CDR3 region has the DNA TGTGCCATCAGCCCGGGACAGGGAAATGGCTACACCTTC. Translated: CAISPGQGNGYTF.

This clonotype has more than one count but fewer than ten. The J gene is TRBJ1-1, the V gene TRBV12-3 or TRBV12-4; D remains ambiguous. Trimming took off 7 bases at V and 5 bases at J, with 20 bases between the two ends. The CDR3 spans 15 residues. The CDR3: CASIPNQESGTEAFF. The CDR3 DNA is TGTGCCAGCATCCCCAATCAGGAGTCGGGAACTGAAGCTTTCTTT.

This clonotype was counted at least ten times. This chain connects TRBV6-5 to TRBJ1-6; D is uncertain. Trimming took 0 bases from V and 10 from J, leaving 10 bases between them. CDR1 and CDR2 (germline): MNHEY, SVGAGI. This CDR3 region has 14 residues. The CDR3 bases are TGTGCCAGCAGTTACTCGAGGACGGGCTCACCCCTCCACTTT. Translation: CASSYSRTGSPLHF.